This TCR beta chain was sequenced for a study of cytomegalovirus exposure and HLA in healthy donors. This clone is a singleton in its sample. The PCR ran on 60 Vbeta and 13 Jbeta primers. The protocol was immunoSEQ multiplex PCR, while the TCRdb copy is restricted to in-frame clones and leaves out a portion. The data show 84,000 or so clones, about 78% seen once. CDR1 is SGHTA, CDR2 FQGNSA, per germline. This CDR3 has 16 residues. The specimen sequenced was PBMCs. This receptor was obtained from a man aged 45-60 years in good health and CMV-seronegative. This chain links TRBV7-2 with TRBJ2-5, with 10 nucleotides matching TRBD2. The end of the DNA is better explained by TRBJ2-7, so the J call may be wrong. CDR3 in amino acids: CASSLLAGAGRYEQYF. For the CDR3, the DNA is TGTGCCAGCAGCTTACTAGCGGGGGCAGGAAGGTACGAGCAGTACTTC.